This record covers a single T cell receptor (beta chain). Seattle-derived patients entered the study during active infection and were followed longitudinally. Per the original methods: Cell counts per sample came from amplifying reference gene primers. Assay: immunoSEQ multiplex PCR; the TCRdb copy retains only in-frame clones and omits some. The DNA was the basis for D and trimming; V, J and clone size are from that table. Among fewer than 250,000 clones, about 82% were seen once, and the ten largest hold 0.9% to 0.95%. This record comes from a study of blood T cell repertoires in COVID-19. Study in general: Specimens from acute and convalescent COVID-19 originated in the United States, Italy and Spain. Sources were T cells, B-cell-depleted T cells, or PBMCs; the material itself was cDNA or gDNA.

Looked up from germline, CDR1 is MNHEY and CDR2 is SVGAGI. V gave up 0 bases and J gave up 12 bases; unmatched junction bases: 12. The CDR3 covers 16 residues. The sequencing sample was made of peripheral blood. The TCR was taken from a man between 60 and 70 years old with COVID-19, enrolled during active disease. The chain combines TRBV6-5 with TRBJ2-4; 9 nucleotides agree with TRBD1. The CDR3 DNA reads TGTGCCAGCAGTTACTCGAGACAGGGGGGAGTAAGGTATCAGTACTTC. As protein: CASSYSRQGGVRYQYF.